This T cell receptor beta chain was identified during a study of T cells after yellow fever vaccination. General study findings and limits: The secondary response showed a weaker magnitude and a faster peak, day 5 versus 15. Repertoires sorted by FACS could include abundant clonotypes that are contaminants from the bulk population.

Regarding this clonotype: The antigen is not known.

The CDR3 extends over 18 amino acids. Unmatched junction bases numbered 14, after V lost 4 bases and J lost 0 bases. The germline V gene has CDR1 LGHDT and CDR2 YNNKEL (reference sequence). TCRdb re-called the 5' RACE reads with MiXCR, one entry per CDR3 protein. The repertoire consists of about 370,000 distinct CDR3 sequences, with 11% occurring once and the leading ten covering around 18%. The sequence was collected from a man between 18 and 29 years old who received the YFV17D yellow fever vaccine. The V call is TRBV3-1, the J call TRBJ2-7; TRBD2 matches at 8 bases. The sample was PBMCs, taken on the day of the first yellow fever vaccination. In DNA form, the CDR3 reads TGTGCCAGCAGCCCCGGGCCAGGCGGGGGGAATTCCTCCTACGAGCAGTACTTC. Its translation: CASSPGPGGGNSSYEQYF.